This T cell receptor beta chain was found in a study of blood T cells in healthy people across ages. Regarding this clonotype: At one end the junction does not follow the germline gene, possibly because of a read error.

Germline lookup yields CDR1 SEHNR and CDR2 FQNEAQ (reference sequence). The CDR3 is made up of 12 amino acids. It was with a sample-barcoded 5' primer and a J-beta primer mix that a second PCR of about 7 to 12 cycles was run. Each cDNA molecule, via a template-switch adaptor with 12 random nucleotides, was tagged. TCRdb fed the 5' RACE reads into MiXCR, producing one record per CDR3 protein. The data show more than 700,000 distinct CDR3 sequences, about 47% seen once. This chain joins TRBV7-9 and TRBJ2-5, with D possibly matching TRBD2 (7 bases). This sequence originates from a man older than 75 in good health. Specimen: blood. The CDR3 loop is CVSGTRPETQYF. CDR3 bases: TGTGTCAGCGGGACAAGGCCTGAGACCCAGTACTTC. Full variable domain (remainder filled in from reference TRBV7-9 and TRBJ2-5): DTGVSQNPRHKITKRGQNVTFRCDPISEHNRLYWYRQTLGQGPEFLTYFQNEAQLEKSRLLSDRFSAERPKGSFSTLEIQRTEQGDSAMYLCVSGTRPETQYFGPGTRLLVL.